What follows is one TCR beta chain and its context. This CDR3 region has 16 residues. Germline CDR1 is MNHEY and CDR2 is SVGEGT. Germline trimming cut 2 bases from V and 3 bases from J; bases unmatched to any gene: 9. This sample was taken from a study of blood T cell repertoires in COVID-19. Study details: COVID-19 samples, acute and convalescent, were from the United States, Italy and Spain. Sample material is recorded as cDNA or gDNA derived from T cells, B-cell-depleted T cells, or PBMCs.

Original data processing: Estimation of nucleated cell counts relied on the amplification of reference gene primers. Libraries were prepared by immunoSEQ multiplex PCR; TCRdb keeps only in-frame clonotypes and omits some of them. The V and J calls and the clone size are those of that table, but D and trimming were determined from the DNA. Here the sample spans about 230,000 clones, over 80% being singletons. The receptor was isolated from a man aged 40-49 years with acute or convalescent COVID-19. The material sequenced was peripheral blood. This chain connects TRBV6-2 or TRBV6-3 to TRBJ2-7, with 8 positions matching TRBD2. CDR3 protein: CASSYPYGRADYEQYF. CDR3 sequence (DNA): TGTGCCAGCAGTTACCCCTACGGGAGGGCCGACTACGAGCAGTACTTC.